This T cell receptor beta chain stems from a study of shared clonotypes between healthy human individuals. Study-level points and caveats: The genetic and exposure-history diversity represented was limited by few donors. Exclusively blood specimens were collected; tissue repertoires likely differ. Clonotype sharing levels among donors were expected to vary with sequencing depth.

Worth noting for this clone: The target antigen is unknown.

Here immunoSEQ multiplex PCR was the method, and the copy in TCRdb shows in-frame clones only, minus some. This repertoire shows 470,000 or so clones, 81% found once; its top ten account for roughly 12%. The healthy adult donors were HIV-negative and reported no recent acute infections or vaccinations. This clonotype was sampled from a woman between 40 and 50 years old in good health. Some clones in this sample may be carry-over from other donors' samples. The source material was PBMCs.

CDR3 protein: CASSITNQGRETQYF. In DNA, the CDR3 is TGTGCCAGCAGTATTACTAATCAGGGTAGGGAGACCCAGTACTTC. This sequence joins TRBV6-6 and TRBJ2-5, with TRBD1 as a possible D gene (5 bases). The CDR3 sequence is 15 residues long. In germline, CDR1 is MNHNY, CDR2 SVGAGI (reference sequence). The V gene lost 5 bases and the J gene lost 5 bases, with 18 bases spanning the gap.